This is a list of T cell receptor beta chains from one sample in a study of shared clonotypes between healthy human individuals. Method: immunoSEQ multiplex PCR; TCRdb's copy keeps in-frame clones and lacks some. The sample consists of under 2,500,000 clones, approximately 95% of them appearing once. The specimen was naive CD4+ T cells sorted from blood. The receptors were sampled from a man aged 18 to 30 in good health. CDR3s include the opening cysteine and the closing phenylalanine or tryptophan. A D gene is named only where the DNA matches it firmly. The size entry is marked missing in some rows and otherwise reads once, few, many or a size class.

cdr3_aa: CASSRGTGTYEQYF
cdr3_nt: TGCGCCAGCAGTCGCGGGACAGGGACCTACGAGCAGTACTTC
v_call: TRBV23-1
cdr3_length: 14
d_call: TRBD1
j_call: TRBJ2-7
clone_size: .

cdr3_aa: CASSQTGYNSPLHF
cdr3_nt: TGTGCCAGCAGTCAGACAGGCTATAATTCACCCCTCCACTTT
v_call: TRBV5-4
cdr3_length: 14
d_call: .
j_call: TRBJ1-6
clone_size: .

cdr3_aa: CASSPRQTPDEQYF
cdr3_nt: TGTGCCAGCAGCCCCCGACAGACCCCTGACGAGCAGTACTTC
v_call: TRBV5-4
cdr3_length: 14
d_call: .
j_call: TRBJ2-7
clone_size: once

cdr3_aa: CASSEQGANYGYTF
cdr3_nt: TGTGCCAGCAGTGAACAGGGGGCTAACTATGGCTACACCTTC
v_call: TRBV2
cdr3_length: 14
d_call: TRBD1
j_call: TRBJ1-2
clone_size: few

cdr3_aa: CASSLAVTSGGDEQFF
cdr3_nt: TGCGCCAGCAGCTTGGCCGTGACTAGCGGGGGCGATGAGCAGTTCTTC
v_call: TRBV5-1
cdr3_length: 16
d_call: TRBD2
j_call: TRBJ2-1
clone_size: .

cdr3_aa: CASSLAGTDYEQYF
cdr3_nt: TGTGCCAGCAGCTTAGCCGGGACAGACTACGAGCAGTACTTC
v_call: TRBV7-9
cdr3_length: 14
d_call: TRBD1
j_call: TRBJ2-7
clone_size: .

cdr3_aa: CASNWRTAEGNQPQHF
cdr3_nt: TGTGCCAGCAACTGGAGGACAGCTGAGGGCAATCAGCCCCAGCATTTT
v_call: TRBV5-5
cdr3_length: 16
d_call: .
j_call: TRBJ1-5
clone_size: once

cdr3_aa: CASAGQLNTEAFF
cdr3_nt: TGTGCCTCTGCCGGACAGTTGAACACTGAAGCTTTCTTT
v_call: TRBV19
cdr3_length: 13
d_call: .
j_call: TRBJ1-1
clone_size: .

cdr3_aa: CAWSVIPSQNSPLHF
cdr3_nt: TGTGCCTGGAGTGTAATCCCCTCACAGAATTCACCCCTCCACTTT
v_call: TRBV30
cdr3_length: 15
d_call: .
j_call: TRBJ1-6
clone_size: .

cdr3_aa: CASSPAFNPYSYEQYF
cdr3_nt: TGTGCCAGCTCCCCTGCCTTCAACCCCTACTCCTACGAGCAGTACTTC
v_call: TRBV18
cdr3_length: 16
d_call: .
j_call: TRBJ2-7
clone_size: .

cdr3_aa: CASRLTENTEAFF
cdr3_nt: TGTGCCAGCCGACTCACAGAGAACACTGAAGCTTTCTTT
v_call: TRBV11-2
cdr3_length: 13
d_call: .
j_call: TRBJ1-1
clone_size: once

cdr3_aa: CASTTGSEQYF
cdr3_nt: TGTGCCAGCACCACAGGGAGCGAGCAGTACTTC
v_call: TRBV25-1
cdr3_length: 11
d_call: .
j_call: TRBJ2-7
clone_size: .

cdr3_aa: CARPTVSHSPLHF
cdr3_nt: TGTGCCAGGCCTACAGTCTCCCATTCACCCCTCCACTTT
v_call: TRBV9
cdr3_length: 13
d_call: .
j_call: TRBJ1-6
clone_size: .

cdr3_aa: CASSLLGQGTYEQYF
cdr3_nt: TGTGCCAGCAGCCTGCTTGGACAGGGGACCTACGAGCAGTACTTC
v_call: TRBV7-2
cdr3_length: 15
d_call: TRBD1
j_call: TRBJ2-7
clone_size: .

cdr3_aa: CASSLVASGRRDNEQFF
cdr3_nt: TGTGCCAGCAGCTTGGTGGCTAGCGGGAGGCGGGACAATGAGCAGTTCTTC
v_call: TRBV5-4
cdr3_length: 17
d_call: TRBD2
j_call: TRBJ2-1
clone_size: .

cdr3_aa: CASSMRNTNEKLFF
cdr3_nt: TGTGCCAGTAGTATGCGGAATACTAATGAAAAACTGTTTTTT
v_call: TRBV19
cdr3_length: 14
d_call: .
j_call: TRBJ1-4
clone_size: .

cdr3_aa: CASSSQGLGGDEQFF
cdr3_nt: TGTGCCAGCAGCTCGCAGGGACTAGGTGGCGATGAGCAGTTCTTC
v_call: TRBV7-9
cdr3_length: 15
d_call: TRBD2
j_call: TRBJ2-1
clone_size: .